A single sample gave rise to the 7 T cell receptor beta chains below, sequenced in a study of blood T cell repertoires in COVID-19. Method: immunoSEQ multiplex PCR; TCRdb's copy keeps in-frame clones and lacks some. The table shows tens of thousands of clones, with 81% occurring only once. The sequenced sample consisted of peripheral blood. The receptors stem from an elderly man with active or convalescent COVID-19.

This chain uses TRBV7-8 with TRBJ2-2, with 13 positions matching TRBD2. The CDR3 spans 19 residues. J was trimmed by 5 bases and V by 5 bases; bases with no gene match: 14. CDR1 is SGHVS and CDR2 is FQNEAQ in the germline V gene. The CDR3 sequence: CASSPTRLAGGPGTGELFF. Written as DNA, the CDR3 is TGTGCCAGCAGCCCCACCCGACTAGCGGGGGGACCGGGAACCGGGGAGCTGTTTTTT.

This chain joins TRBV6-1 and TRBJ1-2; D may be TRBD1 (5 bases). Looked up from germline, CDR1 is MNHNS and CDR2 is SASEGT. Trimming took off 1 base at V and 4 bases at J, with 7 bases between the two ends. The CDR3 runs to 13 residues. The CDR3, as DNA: TGTGCCAGCAGTGAAGGCAGGGCCTATGGCTACACCTTC. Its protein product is CASSEGRAYGYTF.

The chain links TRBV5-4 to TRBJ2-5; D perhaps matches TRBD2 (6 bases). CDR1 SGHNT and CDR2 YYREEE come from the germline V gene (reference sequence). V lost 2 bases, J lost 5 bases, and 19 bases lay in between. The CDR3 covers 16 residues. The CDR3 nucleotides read TGTGCCAGCAGCTTAGCCCTAGGGGCCGGAGGGGAGACCCAGTACTTC. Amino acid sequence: CASSLALGAGGETQYF.

CDR3 amino acids: CASSQPDRNEQFF. The CDR3 coding sequence is TGTGCCAGCAGCCAACCGGACAGAAATGAGCAGTTCTTC. The V and J genes are TRBV3-1 (or the pseudogene TRBV3-2) and TRBJ2-1; tentative D call: TRBD1 (6 bases). CDR1 is LGHDT, CDR2 YNNKEL, per germline (reference sequence). The CDR3 runs 13 residues. V was trimmed by 2 bases and J by 7 bases, leaving 9 bases between them.

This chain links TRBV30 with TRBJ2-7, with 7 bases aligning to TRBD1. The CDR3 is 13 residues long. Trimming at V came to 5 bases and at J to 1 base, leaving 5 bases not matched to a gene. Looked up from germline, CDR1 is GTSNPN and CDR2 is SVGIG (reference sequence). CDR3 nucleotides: TGTGCCTGGGACCCGGGACAGTCCTACGAGCAGTACTTC. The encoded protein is CAWDPGQSYEQYF.

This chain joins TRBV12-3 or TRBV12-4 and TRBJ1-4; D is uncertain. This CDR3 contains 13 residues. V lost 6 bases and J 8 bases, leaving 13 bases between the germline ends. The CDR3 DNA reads TGTGCCAGCAGCACCCCAGGATTCGAAAAACTGTTTTTT. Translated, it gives CASSTPGFEKLFF.

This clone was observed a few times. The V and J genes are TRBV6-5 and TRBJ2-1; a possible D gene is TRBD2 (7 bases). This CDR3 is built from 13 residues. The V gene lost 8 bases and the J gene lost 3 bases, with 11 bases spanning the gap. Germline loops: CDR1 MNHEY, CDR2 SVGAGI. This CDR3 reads CASRGARYNEQFF. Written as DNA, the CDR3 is TGTGCCAGCCGGGGGGCGCGCTACAATGAGCAGTTCTTC.